The 14 T cell receptor beta chains reported below all come from one sample, sequenced in a study of blood T cell repertoires in COVID-19. Profiled with immunoSEQ multiplex PCR; TCRdb holds only in-frame clones, not every one. Of more than 100,000 clones listed, more than 75% are singletons. Sequencing input: peripheral blood. These receptors originate from a man aged 65-85 years with active COVID-19.

CDR3 amino acids: CASSRGDEQYF. The DNA for the CDR3 is TGCGCCAGCAGCCGGGGGGACGAGCAGTACTTC. The V and J genes are TRBV4-1 and TRBJ2-7; tentative D call: TRBD2 (6 bases). In germline, CDR1 is MGHRA, CDR2 YSYEKL. V was trimmed by 4 bases and J by 5 bases, leaving 6 bases between them. This CDR3 is 11 amino acids long.

The chain recombines TRBV7-2 with TRBJ1-1, with 7 positions matching TRBD1. Germline loops: CDR1 SGHTA, CDR2 FQGNSA. The J segment lost 0 bases and the V segment lost 5 bases, leaving 9 bases of the junction unmatched. The CDR3 runs to 16 residues. The CDR3 region is CASSVGTAPLNTEAFF. The CDR3 DNA is TGTGCCAGCAGCGTCGGGACAGCACCGTTGAACACTGAAGCTTTCTTT. Using reference TRBV7-2 and TRBJ1-1 for the parts outside the CDR3, the full variable domain is GAGVSQSPSNKVTEKGKDVELRCDPISGHTALYWYRQSLGQGLEFLIYFQGNSAPDKSGLPSDRFSAERTGGSVSTLTIQRTQQEDSAVYLCASSVGTAPLNTEAFFGQGTRLTVV.

There are a few counts of this clone. The chain recombines TRBV5-1 with TRBJ2-7; a weak D match, TRBD2 (6 bases). V was shortened by 4 bases and J by 2 bases, with 13 bases between the two germline ends. The CDR3 loop spans 14 amino acids. From germline, CDR1 is SGHRS and CDR2 YFSETQ. DNA of the CDR3: TGCGCCAGCAGCCCGGGACTTGTCACCTACGAGCAGTACTTC. The encoded protein is CASSPGLVTYEQYF. Full variable domain (outside the CDR3, taken from reference TRBV5-1 and TRBJ2-7): KAGVTQTPRYLIKTRGQQVTLSCSPISGHRSVSWYQQTPGQGLQFLFEYFSETQRNKGNFPGRFSGRQFSNSRSEMNVSTLELGDSALYLCASSPGLVTYEQYFGPGTRLTVT.

The chain is built from TRBV7-9 and TRBJ2-7; a possible D gene is TRBD2 (6 bases). The CDR3 covers 14 residues. Trimming removed 10 bases from V and 2 bases from J, with 18 bases in between. Germline V gene data show CDR1 as SEHNR and CDR2 as FQNEAQ (reference sequence). CDR3 coding DNA: TGTGCCATCCTTGCGGGACCTGGGCCCTACGAGCAGTACTTC. Protein sequence: CAILAGPGPYEQYF.

The chain uses TRBV6-5 and TRBJ2-5; 12 bases line up with TRBD2. Unmatched junction bases numbered 1, after V lost 5 bases and J lost 3 bases. CDR3 size: 14 residues. Germline CDR1 is MNHEY and CDR2 is SVGAGI. CDR3 sequence (DNA): TGTGCCAGCAGTAGACTAGCGGGAGAAGAGACCCAGTACTTC. Translating it yields CASSRLAGEETQYF.

The CDR3: CASSDRTGSEAFF. DNA for the CDR3: TGTGCCAGCAGTGATAGGACAGGATCTGAAGCTTTCTTT. The gene calls are TRBV25-1 and TRBJ1-1; 7 bases align to TRBD1. The trim removed 3 bases at V and 6 bases at J, leaving 4 bases unmatched. This CDR3 is 13 amino acids long. Germline CDR1 MGHDK, CDR2 SYGVNS.

The chain uses TRBV4-1 and TRBJ2-2, with 9 bases fitting TRBD1. The V gene's germline CDR1 is MGHRA and CDR2 YSYEKL. The V segment lost 2 bases and the J segment 4 bases; nucleotides outside the gene matches: 5. CDR3 length: 16 amino acids. The CDR3 here is CASSQPRTGVTGELFF. In DNA form, the CDR3 reads TGCGCCAGCAGCCAACCCCGGACAGGGGTCACCGGGGAGCTGTTTTTT.

The rearrangement uses TRBV27 and TRBJ2-7, with 7 bases lining up with TRBD1. This CDR3 contains 14 residues. Germline lookup yields CDR1 MNHEY and CDR2 SMNVEV (reference sequence). J gave up 6 bases and V 4 bases, and 9 bases lay outside the gene matches. Written as DNA, the CDR3 is TGTGCCAGCAGTTCCTGGACAGGAGGAAGCGAGCAGTACTTC. Translating gives CASSSWTGGSEQYF.

J is TRBJ2-7 and V is TRBV6-2 or TRBV6-3; TRBD1 matches 8 bases. The CDR3 sequence is 17 residues long. Per the germline V gene, CDR1 is MNHEY and CDR2 is SVGEGT. V lost 2 bases to trimming and J lost 3 bases; unmatched junction nucleotides: 12. The CDR3 region has the DNA TGTGCCAGCAGTTACCCTGGACAGGGACTCAACTTCTACGAGCAGTACTTC. This translates into CASSYPGQGLNFYEQYF.

Of note for this clone: The sample contains more than one DNA sequence encoding this CDR3. The chain uses TRBV5-1 and TRBJ2-1, with TRBD2 matching over 14 bases. The germline CDR1 and CDR2 sequences are SGHRS and YFSETQ. V lost 5 bases to trimming and J lost 10 bases; unmatched junction nucleotides: 8. The CDR3 covers 15 residues. The CDR3 reads CASRGGTSGSNEQFF. In nucleotides, the CDR3 is TGCGCCAGCAGAGGTGGGACTAGCGGGAGCAACGAGCAGTTCTTC.

The V gene is TRBV6-5, the J gene TRBJ2-1, with 10 bases aligning to TRBD2. Germline V gives CDR1 MNHEY, CDR2 SVGAGI. Trimming at V came to 6 bases and at J to 7 bases, leaving 3 bases not matched to a gene. The CDR3 runs to 13 residues. DNA for the CDR3: TGTGCCAGCAGGATGACTAGCGGGAATGAGCAGTTCTTC. This gives the protein CASRMTSGNEQFF.

The rearrangement uses TRBV28 and TRBJ2-4; 9 bases agree with TRBD2. After removal of 10 bases from V and 3 bases from J, the junction contained 10 bases not matched to a gene. Germline V gene data show CDR1 as MDHEN and CDR2 as SYDVKM. CDR3 length equals 15 residues. The CDR3 here is CATAIAGVSKNIQYF. DNA for the CDR3: TGTGCCACCGCGATAGCGGGAGTTAGCAAAAACATTCAGTACTTC. Full variable domain (rest looked up from reference TRBV28 and TRBJ2-4): DVKVTQSSRYLVKRTGEKVFLECVQDMDHENMFWYRQDPGLGLRLIYFSYDVKMKEKGDIPEGYSVSREKKERFSLILESASTNQTSMYLCATAIAGVSKNIQYFGAGTRLSVL.

The DNA for the CDR3 is TGTGCCAGCTCACCGGGACAGGCACCTGGAAACACCATATATTTT. Its translation: CASSPGQAPGNTIYF. V and J are TRBV18 and TRBJ1-3, with TRBD1 identical over 8 bases. The CDR3 length is 15 residues. Looked up from germline, CDR1 is KGHSH and CDR2 is LQKENI. V was pared by 3 bases and J by 2 bases, with 3 bases of the junction left unmatched.

The rearrangement links TRBV6-5 to TRBJ2-7, with 9 bases that match TRBD2. CDR3 length: 14 residues. Germline V gives CDR1 MNHEY, CDR2 SVGAGI. V lost 2 bases and J lost 1; bases outside the gene matches: 0. CDR3 residues: CASSYTSGSYEQYF. The CDR3 DNA sequence: TGTGCCAGCAGTTACACTAGCGGGTCCTACGAGCAGTACTTC.